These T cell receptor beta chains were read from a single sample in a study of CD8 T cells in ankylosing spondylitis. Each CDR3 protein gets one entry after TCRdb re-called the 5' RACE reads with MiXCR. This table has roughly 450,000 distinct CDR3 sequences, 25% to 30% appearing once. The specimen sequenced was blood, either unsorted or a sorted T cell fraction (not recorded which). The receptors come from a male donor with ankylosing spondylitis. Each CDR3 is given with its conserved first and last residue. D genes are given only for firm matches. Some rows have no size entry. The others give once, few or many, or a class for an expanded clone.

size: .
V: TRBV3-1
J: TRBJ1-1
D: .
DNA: TGTGCCAGCAGCCCAGGGGCGTGGAACACTGAAGCTTTCTTT
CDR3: CASSPGAWNTEAFF

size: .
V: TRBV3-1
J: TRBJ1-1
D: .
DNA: TGTGCCAGCAGCCAAGGAAAGGAGAACACTGAAGCTTTCTTT
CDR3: CASSQGKENTEAFF

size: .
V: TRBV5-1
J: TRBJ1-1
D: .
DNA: TGCGCCAGCAGCTTGGCCATCGGTAACATGAACACTGAAGCTTTCTTT
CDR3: CASSLAIGNMNTEAFF

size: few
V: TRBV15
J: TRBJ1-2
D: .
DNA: TGTGCCACCAGCAGAGTAGGCTCAAACTATGGCTACACCTTC
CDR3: CATSRVGSNYGYTF

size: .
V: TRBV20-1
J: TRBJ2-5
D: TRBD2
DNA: TGCAGTGCTAGCCTAGCGGGAGTACGGGAGACCCAGTACTTC
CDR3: CSASLAGVRETQYF

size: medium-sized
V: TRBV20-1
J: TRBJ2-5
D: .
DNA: TGCAGTGCTAGCGGCCAAGAGACCCAGTACTTC
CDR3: CSASGQETQYF

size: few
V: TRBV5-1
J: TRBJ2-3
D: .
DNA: TGCGCCAGCAATTACGGGGGCACAGATACGCAGTATTTT
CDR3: CASNYGGTDTQYF

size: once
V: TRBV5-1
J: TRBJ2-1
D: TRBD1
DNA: TGCGCCAGCAGCCGGGACAGGGAGGACAATGAGCAGTTCTTC
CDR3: CASSRDREDNEQFF

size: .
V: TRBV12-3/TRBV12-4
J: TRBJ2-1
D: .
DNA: TGTGCCAGCACCCTTCGGCAGAATGAGCAGTTCTTC
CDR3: CASTLRQNEQFF

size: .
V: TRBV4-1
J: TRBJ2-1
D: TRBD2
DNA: TGCGCCAGCAGCCATACGGGACTAGCGGCTTACAATGAGCAGTTCTTC
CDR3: CASSHTGLAAYNEQFF

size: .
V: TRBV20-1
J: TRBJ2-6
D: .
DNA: TGCAGTGCTGTGCGGGCCAGGGGATCTTTCTCTGTGCCCAACGTCCTGACTTTC
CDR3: CSAVRARGSFSVPNVLTF

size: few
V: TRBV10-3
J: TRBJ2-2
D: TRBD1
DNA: TGTGCCATCACTGACCTGGGACAGGCGTCGAACACCGGGGAGCTGTTTTTT
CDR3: CAITDLGQASNTGELFF

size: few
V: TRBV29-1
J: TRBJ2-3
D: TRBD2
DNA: TGCAGCGTGGTACCCAAGCGGGATTACACAGATACGCAGTATTTT
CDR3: CSVVPKRDYTDTQYF

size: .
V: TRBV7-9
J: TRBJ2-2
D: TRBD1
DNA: TGTGCCAGCAGCCCGGGACAGGCGACCACCGGGGAGCTGTTTTTT
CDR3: CASSPGQATTGELFF

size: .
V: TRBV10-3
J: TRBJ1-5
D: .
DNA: TGTGCCATCAGTGAGAGGGGAAATCAGCCCCAGCATTTT
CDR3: CAISERGNQPQHF

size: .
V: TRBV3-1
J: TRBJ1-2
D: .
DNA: TGTGCCAGCGGTACACCCCATGGCTACACCTTC
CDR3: CASGTPHGYTF

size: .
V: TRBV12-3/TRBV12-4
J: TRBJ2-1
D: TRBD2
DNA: TGTGCCAGCAGTCCACTAGCGGGAGGGCTTAGTGAGCAGTTCTTC
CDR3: CASSPLAGGLSEQFF

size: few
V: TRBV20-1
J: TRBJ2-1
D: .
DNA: TGCAGTGCTGGCAGCTCCTACAATGAGCAGTTCTTC
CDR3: CSAGSSYNEQFF

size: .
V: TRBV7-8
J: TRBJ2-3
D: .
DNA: TGTGCCAGCAGCTTAGCTATTTCCCATAGGGGCACAGATACGCAGTATTTT
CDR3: CASSLAISHRGTDTQYF

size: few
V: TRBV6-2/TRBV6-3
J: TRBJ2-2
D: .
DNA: TGTGCCAGCAGCCCACCGTTCCGGAATACCGGGGAGCTGTTTTTT
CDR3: CASSPPFRNTGELFF

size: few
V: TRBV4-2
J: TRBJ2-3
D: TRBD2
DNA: TGTGCCAGCAGCCAGGGCGGGGGTGACACAGATACGCAGTATTTT
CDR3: CASSQGGGDTDTQYF

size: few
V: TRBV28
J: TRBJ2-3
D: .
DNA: TGTGCCAGCAGTTTAGGGGGCAGGGCCTACACAGATACGCAGTATTTT
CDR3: CASSLGGRAYTDTQYF

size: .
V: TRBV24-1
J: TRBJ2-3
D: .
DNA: TGTGCCACCAGTGATGGCGGGACCTCCACAGATACGCAGTATTTT
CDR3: CATSDGGTSTDTQYF

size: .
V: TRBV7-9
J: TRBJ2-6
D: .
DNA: TGTGCCAGCAGCTGGACAGCAGACTCTGGGGCCAACGTCCTGACTTTC
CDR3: CASSWTADSGANVLTF

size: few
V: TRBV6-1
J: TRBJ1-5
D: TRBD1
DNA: TGTGCCAGCAGAGCGGGACAGGGAAGTCATCAGCCCCAGCATTTT
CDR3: CASRAGQGSHQPQHF

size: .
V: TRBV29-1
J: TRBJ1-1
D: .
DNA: TGCAGCGGTGACAGTTTGAACACTGAAGCTTTCTTT
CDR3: CSGDSLNTEAFF

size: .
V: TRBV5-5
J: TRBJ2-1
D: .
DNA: TGTGCCAGCAGCTTAATTGACAGGAACAATGAGCAGTTCTTC
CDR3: CASSLIDRNNEQFF

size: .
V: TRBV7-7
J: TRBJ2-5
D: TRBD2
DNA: TGTGCCAGCAGGCCCGGACTAGCGGGAGAAGAGACCCAGTACTTC
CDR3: CASRPGLAGEETQYF

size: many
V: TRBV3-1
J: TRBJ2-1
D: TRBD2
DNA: TGTGCCAGCAGCCGAAAGACTAGCGGGAGGGAGGAGCAGTTCTTC
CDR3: CASSRKTSGREEQFF

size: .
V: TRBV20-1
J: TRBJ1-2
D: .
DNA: TGCAGTGCTAGAGATAGGCAGGGGCCTCAGCTATGCACCTTC
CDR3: CSARDRQGPQLCTF

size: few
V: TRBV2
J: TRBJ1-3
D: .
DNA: TGTGCCAGCAGTGAACCGGGGCTGCGGAGAAACACCATATATTTT
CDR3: CASSEPGLRRNTIYF

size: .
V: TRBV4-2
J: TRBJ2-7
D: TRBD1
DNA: TGTGCCAGCAGCCGTAACCGGGACAGACCCGAGCAGTACTTC
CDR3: CASSRNRDRPEQYF

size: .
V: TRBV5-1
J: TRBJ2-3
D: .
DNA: TGCGCCAGCAGACTGAACACAGATACGCAGTATTTT
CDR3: CASRLNTDTQYF

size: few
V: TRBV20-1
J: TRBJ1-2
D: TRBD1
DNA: TGCAGTGCAACGGACAGGGCCGACTATGGCTACACCTTC
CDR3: CSATDRADYGYTF

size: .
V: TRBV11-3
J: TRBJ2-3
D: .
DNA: TGTGCCAGCAGCTTAGATCGGGCTAGCACGAGGGGCACGCAGTATTTT
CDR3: CASSLDRASTRGTQYF

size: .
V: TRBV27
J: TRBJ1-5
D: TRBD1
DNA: TGTGCCAGCAGTCCTAAGACAGGGTGGGATCAGCCCCAGCATTTT
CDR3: CASSPKTGWDQPQHF

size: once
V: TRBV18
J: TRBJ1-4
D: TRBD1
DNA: TGTGCCAGCTCAACCAGACAGGGGGCGTCGGATGAAAAACTGTTTTTT
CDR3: CASSTRQGASDEKLFF

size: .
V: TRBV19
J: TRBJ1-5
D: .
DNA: TGTGCCGCCGGCCAGGGGAGGAATCAGCCCCAGCATTTT
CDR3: CAAGQGRNQPQHF

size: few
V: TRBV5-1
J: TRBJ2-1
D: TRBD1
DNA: TGCGCCAGCAGCGCCGACAGGGCCTACCTCAATGAGCAGTTCTTC
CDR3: CASSADRAYLNEQFF

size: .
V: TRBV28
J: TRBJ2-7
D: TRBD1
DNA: TGTGCCAGCAGCACCGGGACAGGGTATTACGAGCAGTACTTC
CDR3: CASSTGTGYYEQYF

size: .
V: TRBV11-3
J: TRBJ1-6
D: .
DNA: TGTGCCAGCAGCTTAGATATGGGGGGCGCACGACAGTCACCCCTCCACTTT
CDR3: CASSLDMGGARQSPLHF

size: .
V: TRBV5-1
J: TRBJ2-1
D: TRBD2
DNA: TGCGCCAGCAGCTCGGGACTAGCGGATGAGCAGTTCTTC
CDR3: CASSSGLADEQFF

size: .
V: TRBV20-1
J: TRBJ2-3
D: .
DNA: TGCAGTGCTCCCCCGAACACAGATACGCAGTATTTT
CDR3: CSAPPNTDTQYF

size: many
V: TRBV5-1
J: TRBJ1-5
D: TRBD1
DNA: TGCGCCAGCAGCTTCGGACAGGGGGATCAGCCCCAGCATTTT
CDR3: CASSFGQGDQPQHF

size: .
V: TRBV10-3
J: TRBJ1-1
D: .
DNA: TGTGCCACCGGACAGAGGAACACTGAAGCTTTCTTT
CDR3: CATGQRNTEAFF

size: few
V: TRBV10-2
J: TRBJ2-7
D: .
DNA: TGCGCCAGCGGCCGGACGAAGCAGTACTTC
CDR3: CASGRTKQYF